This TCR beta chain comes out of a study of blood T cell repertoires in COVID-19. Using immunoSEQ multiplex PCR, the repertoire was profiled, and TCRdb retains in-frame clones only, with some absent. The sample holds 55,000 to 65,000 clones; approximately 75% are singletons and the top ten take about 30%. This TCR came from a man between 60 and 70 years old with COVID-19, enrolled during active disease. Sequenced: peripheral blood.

CDR3 sequence (DNA): TGTGCCAGCAGCCGAGGGACTAGCGGGAGAGGAACCGGGGAGCTGTTTTTT. It encodes CASSRGTSGRGTGELFF. The gene calls are TRBV11-2 and TRBJ2-2; 14 nucleotides line up with TRBD2. This CDR3 region has 17 residues. With V trimmed by 5 bases and J by 5 bases, 7 bases remained unmatched. Germline lookup yields CDR1 SGHAT and CDR2 FQNNGV.